The 5 T cell receptor beta chains presented below share a single source sample, sequenced in a study of T cells in Graves' hyperthyroidism and ophthalmopathy. What was amplified from RNA transcripts were TCR beta CDR3 regions. The primer set for the first-round RT-PCR of the TCR CDR3 was HTBI. TCRdb reanalysed the multiplex PCR reads using MiXCR and keeps one entry per CDR3 protein. The sample has 110,000 to 150,000 distinct CDR3 sequences; around 20% are singletons. Sequencing input: blood. The receptor set was obtained from a woman between 50 and 59 years old with Graves' hyperthyroidism that later progressed to Graves' ophthalmopathy.

This chain connects TRBV4-1 to TRBJ1-6, with D possibly matching TRBD1 (5 bases). Trimming removed 4 bases from V and 0 bases from J, with 13 bases in between. CDR1 and CDR2 from the germline V gene are MGHRA and YSYEKL. This CDR3 has 17 amino acids. The DNA of the CDR3 is TGCGCCAGCAGCCCGTGGGACCGAAGCTCCTATAATTCACCCCTCCACTTT. Its translation: CASSPWDRSSYNSPLHF.

This clonotype has ten or more counts. The gene calls are TRBV2 and TRBJ1-5; weak D call: TRBD1 (5 bases). Trimming took off 7 bases at V and 7 bases at J, with 20 bases between the two ends. The CDR3 is 15 amino acids. Germline V lookup: CDR1 SNHLY, CDR2 FYNNEI. CDR3 nucleotides: TGTGCCAGCACCACCGGCGGGGGTGCGGGGCAGCCCCAGCATTTT. It translates to CASTTGGGAGQPQHF.

The table lists this clonotype with many counts. The chain carries TRBV5-1 and TRBJ2-7; no definite D call. The germline V and J ends were trimmed by 2 bases and 2 bases, with 11 bases remaining between them. Germline-derived CDR1 and CDR2 are SGHRS and YFSETQ. The CDR3 length is 14 residues. CDR3 in DNA: TGCGCCAGCAGCTTCGGAGATACAACCTACGAGCAGTACTTC. Translation: CASSFGDTTYEQYF.

The table lists this clonotype with many counts. The rearrangement links TRBV6-1 to TRBJ2-7; perhaps TRBD2 as D (6 bases). The CDR3 has 14 residues. V gave up 8 bases and J gave up 6 bases, with 20 bases separating them. The V gene's germline CDR1 is MNHNS and CDR2 SASEGT. CDR3: CASRNSGDKSEQYF. The DNA of the CDR3 is TGTGCCAGCCGAAATTCGGGAGATAAGAGCGAGCAGTACTTC.

This sequence joins TRBV12-3 or TRBV12-4 and TRBJ2-2; the D is unclear. V dropped 6 bases and J dropped 7 bases, with 9 bases sitting between them. The CDR3 covers 12 residues. The CDR3 bases are TGTGCCAGCAGGGGTGACGGCGGGGAGCTGTTTTTT. This encodes CASRGDGGELFF.